This T cell receptor beta chain was sequenced in a study of T cells in Graves' hyperthyroidism and ophthalmopathy. Across the study: Pretreatment peripheral blood was obtained at initial diagnosis. Overall study results and limits: Within blood appeared most thyroid clonotypes that had expanded above 0.001. Researchers report that a 13 V-J model separated ophthalmopathy from stable hyperthyroidism.

Amplification of TCR beta CDR3 regions used RNA as the template. With the HTBI primer set, the TCR CDR3 went through a first round of RT-PCR. One entry per CDR3 protein, called by TCRdb with MiXCR from the multiplex PCR reads. The repertoire has 450,000 to 650,000 distinct CDR3 sequences, roughly 18% of them found once; the top ten carry around 17%. Each ophthalmopathy patient scored at least 3 on the Clinical Activity Score and at least 4 on NOSPECS grade, with duration under 3 months. V was clipped by 3 bases and J by 0 bases, with 9 bases between them. The germline gives CDR1 KGHSH, CDR2 LQKENI. This CDR3 comprises 15 residues. This clonotype was seen many times. The antigen is not known.

This sequence originates from a woman aged 18-29 years with Graves' ophthalmopathy. The material sequenced was blood. The V gene is TRBV18, the J gene TRBJ1-3; D remains unclear. The CDR3 nucleotides are TGTGCCAGCTCACCGACCATGACCTCTGGAAACACCATATATTTT. Amino acid sequence: CASSPTMTSGNTIYF.